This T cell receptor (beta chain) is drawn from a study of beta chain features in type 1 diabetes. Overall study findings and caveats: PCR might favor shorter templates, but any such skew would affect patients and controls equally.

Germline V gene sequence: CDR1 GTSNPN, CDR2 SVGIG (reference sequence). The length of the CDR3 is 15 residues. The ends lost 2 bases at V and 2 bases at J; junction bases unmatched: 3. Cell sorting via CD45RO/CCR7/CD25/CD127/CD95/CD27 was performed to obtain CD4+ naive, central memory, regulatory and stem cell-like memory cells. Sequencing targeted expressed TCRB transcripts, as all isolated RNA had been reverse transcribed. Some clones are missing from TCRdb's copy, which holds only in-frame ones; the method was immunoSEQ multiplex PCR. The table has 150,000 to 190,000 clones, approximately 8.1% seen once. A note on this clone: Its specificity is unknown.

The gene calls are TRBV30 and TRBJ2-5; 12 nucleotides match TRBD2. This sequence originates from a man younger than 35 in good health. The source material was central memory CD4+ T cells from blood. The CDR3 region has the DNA TGTGCCTGGAGTCTAGCGGGGGGGCATCAAGAGACCCAGTACTTC. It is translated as CAWSLAGGHQETQYF.